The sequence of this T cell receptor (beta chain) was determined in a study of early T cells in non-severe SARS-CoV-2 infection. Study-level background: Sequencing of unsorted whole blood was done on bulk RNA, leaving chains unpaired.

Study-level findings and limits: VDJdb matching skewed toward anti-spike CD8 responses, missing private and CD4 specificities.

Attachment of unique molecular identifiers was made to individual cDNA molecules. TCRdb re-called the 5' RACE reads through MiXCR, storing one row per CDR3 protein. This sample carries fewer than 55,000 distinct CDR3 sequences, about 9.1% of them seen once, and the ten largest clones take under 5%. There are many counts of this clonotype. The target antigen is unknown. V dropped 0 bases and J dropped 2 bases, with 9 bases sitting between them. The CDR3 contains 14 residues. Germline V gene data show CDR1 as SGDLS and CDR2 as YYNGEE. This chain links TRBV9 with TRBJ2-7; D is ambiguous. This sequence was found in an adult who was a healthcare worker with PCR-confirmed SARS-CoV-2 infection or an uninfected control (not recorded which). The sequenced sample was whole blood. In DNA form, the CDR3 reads TGTGCCAGCAGCGTAGCCCTGGTTCCCTACGAGCAGTACTTC. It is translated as CASSVALVPYEQYF.